The 21 T cell receptor beta chains below come from one sample, sequenced in a study of shared clonotypes between healthy human individuals. Repertoires were generated with immunoSEQ multiplex PCR, while TCRdb's copy carries only in-frame clones and drops some. Among around 1,000,000 clones, around three quarters were seen once, and the ten largest hold 0.89%. The sequenced sample consisted of memory CD4+ T cells from PBMCs. Subset given: CD45RA-negative fraction. The receptors were gathered from a man between 18 and 35 years old in good health. Some clones in this sample may be carry-over from other donors' samples.

The chain has TRBV2 and TRBJ1-2, with D perhaps matching TRBD1 (5 bases). Germline CDR1 SNHLY, CDR2 FYNNEI. CDR3 length equals 16 residues. Trimming left V 6 bases short and J 4 bases short, with 21 bases between. The CDR3 DNA follows: TGTGCCAGCAGCTACGAGGGGCAGGTTTTCCTCTATGGCTACACCTTC. This translates into CASSYEGQVFLYGYTF. Drawing the rest from reference TRBV2 and TRBJ1-2, the complete variable domain is EPEVTQTPSHQVTQMGQEVILRCVPISNHLYFYWYRQILGQKVEFLVSFYNNEISEKSEIFDDQFSVERPDGSNFTLKIRSTKLEDSAMYFCASSYEGQVFLYGYTFGSGTRLTVV.

This chain joins TRBV28 and TRBJ1-1; D not certain. V lost 5 bases and J lost 1, with 14 bases in between. The CDR3 runs to 15 residues. The germline gives CDR1 MDHEN, CDR2 SYDVKM. The CDR3 loop reads CASSKAPQRNTEAFF. Written as DNA, the CDR3 is TGTGCCAGCAGTAAGGCCCCTCAGCGGAACACTGAAGCTTTCTTT.

This clone turned up a few times. V and J are TRBV4-1 and TRBJ1-1, with a weak D call TRBD1 (5 bases). The germline V gene encodes CDR1 MGHRA and CDR2 YSYEKL. The V end lost 4 bases, the J end lost 3 bases, and 15 bases lay between the germline ends. The CDR3 runs to 15 residues. CDR3 amino acids: CASSLGGWGDTEAFF. The CDR3 DNA follows: TGCGCCAGCAGCCTGGGTGGCTGGGGGGACACTGAAGCTTTCTTT.

This chain connects TRBV5-4 to TRBJ2-3; TRBD1 might be the D (5 bases). Germline CDR1 is SGHNT and CDR2 is YYREEE (reference sequence). The V end lost 1 base, the J end lost 4 bases, and 16 bases lay between the germline ends. CDR3 length: 16 amino acids. Here the CDR3 reads CASSLLGSGFPDTQYF. DNA of the CDR3: TGTGCCAGCAGCTTGCTGGGGTCAGGGTTCCCAGATACGCAGTATTTT.

The gene calls are TRBV7-9 and TRBJ2-7, with TRBD1 identical over 11 bases. The CDR3 length is 14 residues. The V gene's germline CDR1 is SEHNR and CDR2 FQNEAQ (reference sequence). Unmatched junction bases numbered 3, after V lost 5 bases and J lost 3 bases. The CDR3 nucleotides read TGTGCCAGCAGCGGGACAGGGGGACGCTACGAGCAGTACTTC. As protein: CASSGTGGRYEQYF. Full variable domain (remainder filled in from reference TRBV7-9 and TRBJ2-7): DTGVSQNPRHKITKRGQNVTFRCDPISEHNRLYWYRQTLGQGPEFLTYFQNEAQLEKSRLLSDRFSAERPKGSFSTLEIQRTEQGDSAMYLCASSGTGGRYEQYFGPGTRLTVT.

The chain employs TRBV7-2 and TRBJ2-6; the D is unclear. V gave up 5 bases and J gave up 2 bases, with 16 bases separating them. The germline V gene has CDR1 SGHTA and CDR2 FQGNSA. The CDR3 runs to 17 residues. CDR3 region: CASSPFGPIPGANVLTF. The CDR3 DNA reads TGTGCCAGCAGCCCCTTCGGGCCGATCCCTGGGGCCAACGTCCTGACTTTC.

With regard to this clone: The same CDR3 also results from other DNA sequences found in this sample. The rearrangement uses TRBV5-1 and TRBJ2-7; 7 bases agree with TRBD1. The CDR3 has 15 residues. From germline, CDR1 is SGHRS and CDR2 YFSETQ. V shed 0 bases, J shed 1 base, and the junction held 4 bases outside the gene matches. The CDR3 DNA sequence: TGCGCCAGCAGCTTGGAGGGGGCAGGATCCTACGAGCAGTACTTC. Residues: CASSLEGAGSYEQYF.

CDR3 in DNA: TGTGCCAGCAGCCGGAAGGAGGGGGCGGTTGAAAAACTGTTTTTT. It specifies CASSRKEGAVEKLFF. The chain joins TRBV14 to TRBJ1-4; 7 bases line up with TRBD1. Losses at the gene ends were 4 bases for V and 7 bases for J; bases not matched to a gene: 9. CDR1 and CDR2 from the germline V gene are SGHDN and FVKESK. This CDR3 has 15 residues.

The rearrangement uses TRBV27 and TRBJ2-7; TRBD2 might be the D (6 bases). The CDR3 extends over 15 amino acids. V was cut by 0 bases and J by 6 bases, with 15 bases left in between. Germline CDR1 reads MNHEY; CDR2 reads SMNVEV (reference sequence). This chain's CDR3 is CASSLSNGGLTEQYF. CDR3 coding DNA: TGTGCCAGCAGTTTATCGAACGGGGGATTAACCGAGCAGTACTTC.

V and J are TRBV19 and TRBJ2-1; D is ambiguous. This CDR3 is built from 12 residues. The germline gives CDR1 LNHDA, CDR2 SQIVND (reference sequence). V was trimmed by 2 bases and J by 5 bases, leaving 4 bases between them. The CDR3 protein is CASSIHDNEQFF. In DNA, the CDR3 is TGTGCCAGTAGTATACACGACAATGAGCAGTTCTTC. Combining the CDR3 with reference TRBV19 and TRBJ2-1 gives the whole variable domain DGGITQSPKYLFRKEGQNVTLSCEQNLNHDAMYWYRQDPGQGLRLIYYSQIVNDFQKGDIAEGYSVSREKKESFPLTVTSAQKNPTAFYLCASSIHDNEQFFGPGTRLTVL.

This clone was recorded once. The rearrangement uses TRBV28 and TRBJ2-3; 9 bases fit TRBD2. The germline V gene encodes CDR1 MDHEN and CDR2 SYDVKM. CDR3 length: 15 amino acids. Trimming removed 5 bases from V and 5 bases from J; junction bases left unmatched: 8. CDR3 sequence: CASSLIAGAGDTQYF. In DNA, the CDR3 is TGTGCCAGCAGTCTCATAGCGGGAGCCGGAGATACGCAGTATTTT.

The rearrangement uses TRBV5-4 and TRBJ2-3; D perhaps matches TRBD2 (6 bases). The germline V gene encodes CDR1 SGHNT and CDR2 YYREEE (reference sequence). V was clipped by 4 bases and J by 3 bases, with 15 bases between them. CDR3 length: 15 amino acids. The CDR3 nucleotides are TGTGCCAGCAGCGCCTCGGGACTTGCAACAGATACGCAGTATTTT. This gives the protein CASSASGLATDTQYF.

The J gene is TRBJ1-1, the V gene TRBV19; maybe TRBD1 (6 bases). With 7 bases removed from V and 4 bases from J, the gap between germline ends came to 19 bases. CDR1 is LNHDA and CDR2 is SQIVND in the germline V gene (reference sequence). The CDR3 is 15 amino acids. DNA for the CDR3: TGTGCCAGTACCCCATGGGGGGCAAAGGGCACTGAAGCTTTCTTT. It specifies CASTPWGAKGTEAFF.

The chain is built from TRBV19 and TRBJ1-2; the D gene is possibly TRBD1 (5 bases). The V and J ends lost 3 bases and 8 bases respectively, with 22 bases between them. CDR3 length equals 16 residues. The germline CDR1 and CDR2 sequences are LNHDA and SQIVND (reference sequence). The CDR3 reads CASSITSIQGFWGYTF. CDR3 nucleotides: TGTGCCAGTAGTATCACTTCGATCCAGGGATTTTGGGGCTACACCTTC. Together with reference TRBV19 and TRBJ1-2, the CDR3 gives the full variable domain: DGGITQSPKYLFRKEGQNVTLSCEQNLNHDAMYWYRQDPGQGLRLIYYSQIVNDFQKGDIAEGYSVSREKKESFPLTVTSAQKNPTAFYLCASSITSIQGFWGYTFGSGTRLTVV.

This chain uses TRBV18 with TRBJ2-7; D is unresolved. Per the germline V gene, CDR1 is KGHSH and CDR2 is LQKENI. The CDR3 sequence is 15 residues long. The V end was cut by 0 bases, the J end by 2 bases, with 11 bases between. The CDR3 spells CASSPPATLTYEQYF. The CDR3, as DNA: TGTGCCAGCTCACCACCGGCTACCCTAACCTACGAGCAGTACTTC.

This clone was found a few times. The chain is built from TRBV28 and TRBJ2-1; 10 bases match TRBD2. Germline loops: CDR1 MDHEN, CDR2 SYDVKM. J lost 8 bases, V lost 2 bases, and 9 bases had no gene match. The CDR3 runs to 16 residues. Written as DNA, the CDR3 is TGTGCCAGCAGTTTAGCCGGCAGCGGGAGGGCCCATGAGCAGTTCTTC. Protein product: CASSLAGSGRAHEQFF.

The chain combines TRBV7-9 with TRBJ2-3; 7 nucleotides line up with TRBD2. Germline lookup yields CDR1 SEHNR and CDR2 FQNEAQ (reference sequence). The CDR3 has 15 residues. The ends lost 4 bases at V and 0 bases at J; junction bases unmatched: 4. Here the CDR3 DNA reads TGTGCCAGCAGCTACGCGGGAGCAAGCACAGATACGCAGTATTTT. Encoded protein: CASSYAGASTDTQYF.

This clone was observed a few times. V and J are TRBV27 and TRBJ2-3; 8 bases match TRBD2. Germline V gene data show CDR1 as MNHEY and CDR2 as SMNVEV (reference sequence). The CDR3 loop spans 15 amino acids. V shed 3 bases and J 5 bases; nucleotides not matched to a gene: 7. The chain's CDR3 is CASSFIAAGEDTQYF. The CDR3 coding sequence is TGTGCCAGCAGTTTTATAGCAGCGGGAGAAGATACGCAGTATTTT.

Regarding this clone: A read error may explain this, as a much larger clone is one base away. This same CDR3 is encoded by further DNA sequences in the sample. This rearrangement joins TRBV5-1 to TRBJ2-5; D ambiguous. Per the germline V gene, CDR1 is SGHRS and CDR2 is YFSETQ. This CDR3 region has 14 residues. The CDR3 coding sequence is TGCGCCAGCAGCTTGGGGGCCAGCCAAGAGACCCAATACTTC. Translating it yields CASSLGASQETQYF.

The chain links TRBV28 to TRBJ1-5, with D perhaps TRBD1 (5 bases). Trimming took 6 bases from V and 4 from J, leaving 10 bases between them. Per the germline V gene, CDR1 is MDHEN and CDR2 is SYDVKM. This CDR3 region has 13 residues. Here the CDR3 reads CASSWDFNQPQHF. The CDR3, as DNA: TGTGCCAGCAGCTGGGACTTTAATCAGCCCCAGCATTTT.

The CDR3 coding sequence is TGTGCCAGCAGCCCTAGTGCGAACACTGAAGCTTTCTTT. It translates to CASSPSANTEAFF. The chain links TRBV11-3 to TRBJ1-1; D is unclear. This CDR3 has 13 amino acids. Per germline, CDR1 SGHNT and CDR2 YENEEA. The V end was cut by 5 bases, the J end by 1 base, with 8 bases between.